Shown below are 2 T cell receptor beta chains from a single sample sequenced in a study of early T cells in non-severe SARS-CoV-2 infection. TCRdb called the 5' RACE reads again in MiXCR, with one record for every CDR3 protein. The repertoire holds about 36,000 distinct CDR3 sequences, with 6% to 8.5% as singletons. The source was whole blood, collected at baseline. These receptors were collected from an adult who was a healthcare worker with PCR-confirmed SARS-CoV-2 infection or an uninfected control (not recorded which).

This clonotype is labeled medium-sized. This chain connects TRBV7-8 to TRBJ2-7, with a possible D match to TRBD2 (5 bases). The CDR3 is made up of 16 amino acids. CDR1 and CDR2 (germline): SGHVS, FQNEAQ. Deletions cut 5 bases from V and 0 bases from J, with 17 bases between. CDR3 sequence (DNA): TGTGCCAGCAGCGAACGGGGTAGCTTCAGCTCCTACGAGCAGTACTTC. Its protein is CASSERGSFSSYEQYF.

This clonotype was seen a few times. V and J are TRBV10-3 and TRBJ2-2; TRBD1 is a possible D gene (5 bases). Trimming cost V 10 bases and J 4 bases, with 10 bases left between them. This CDR3 is built from 12 residues. Germline V gives CDR1 ENHRY, CDR2 SYGVKD. The CDR3 protein is CATGHTTGELFF. The DNA of the CDR3 is TGTGCCACCGGACATACCACCGGGGAGCTGTTTTTT.